One T cell receptor (beta chain) is described in this entry. The target of this receptor is not known. No per-base quality is available; no much larger clone lies one base away. This entry is derived from a study of T cell responses to AZD1222 COVID-19 vaccine (TCRdb year 2021). Regarding the complete study: AZD1222 recipients whose second dose came at about 4 weeks and those whose second dose came at about 12 weeks were combined into one group, since spike-specific TCR depth and breadth did not differ between the two schedules. A total of 230 to 250 trial participants underwent TCR sequencing, of whom around 200 received two doses of AZD1222 and approximately 25 received two doses of the MenACWY control vaccine. Enrollment into the trials was organized by age into subgroups of 18-55, 56-69 and 70-plus years, and those subgroups contained roughly 150, 30 and 60 TCR-sequenced participants, respectively. Summary of the overall study and its limitations: Vaccine-associated CD4 TCRs spanned the whole spike protein, with dominant responses in regions 160-218 and 743-854. Conclusions about previously exposed vaccinees are limited because only a handful of AZD1222 recipients were SARS-CoV-2 seropositive at baseline. The 56-69-year group was small, and its depth increase did not reach significance, likely because of low power. Reportedly, almost half of the unique spike-specific TCRs recognized epitopes lying outside the regions that are mutated in the B.1.351 and B.1.1.7 variants. No day 14 peak-response samples were available, so repertoires were characterized only after the peak T cell response. After two AZD1222 doses, spike-specific TCR breadth and depth were significantly higher than at day 0 and than in MenACWY recipients. Most participants were white British and females outnumbered males, and the authors suggested that clonal diversity may have been underestimated.

In light of the paper, this sample's time point label describes: baseline before first vaccination. Vaccinee samples were obtained from the UK trials COV001 and COV002, which included a single-blind randomized controlled phase 2/3 trial of AZD1222 (ChAdOx1 nCoV-19) in healthy adults. For TCRbeta chain sequencing, PBMC samples from trial participants were taken at day 0 and at day 28 after the second dose. The CDR3 regions of human TCRbeta chains were analyzed by immunosequencing. Per the source publication's procedure: TCRs in the repertoires were compared against a reference library of SARS-CoV-2-specific TCRs that had been generated with the MIRA antigen-specificity platform. Breadth meant the fraction of unique TCRs that were SARS-CoV-2-associated, whereas depth meant the fraction of total T cells that were SARS-CoV-2-associated. Using the MIRA data, every spike-specific TCR was mapped to the spike region that the TCR reacted to and assigned to either a CD4 or a CD8 class. Log10-transformed breadth and depth values were compared by one-way ANOVA with Sidak's multiple comparisons tests. Imported from immuneACCESS, the table was reduced by TCRdb to in-frame sequences with V and J called. These copies leave out some clones; in studies compared against another copy, an unresolved V gene accounts for under half, and the cause of the remainder is not known. V and J calls and clone size come straight from that table; D and trimming were deduced from the DNA. The sample table shows 180,000 or so clones, and roughly 94% are seen once. Of the sample, about 0.64% falls within the top ten clones.

The CDR3 spans 12 residues, from the cysteine through the phenylalanine. The DNA shown is the 36-base CDR3, in frame from base 1. The germline V gene provides CDR1 MNHEY and CDR2 SVGAGI. V loses 6 bases, J loses 1 base, and the germline ends lie 6 bases apart. The V gene is TRBV6-5 and the J gene is TRBJ1-1; confidence is insufficient to name the D gene. The sample here was peripheral blood, taken on day 0 of AZD1222 vaccination. The TCR originated in an adult in good health. The CDR3: CASRHPNTEAFF. The nucleotide sequence reads TGTGCCAGCAGGCACCCGAACACTGAAGCTTTCTTT.